This TCR beta chain stems from a study of monozygotic twins with inflammatory bowel disease. Comment on this clonotype: Its specificity is not known.

Study-level points and caveats: Sharing of clonotypes with others was lower in IBD patients than in healthy twins, and this was especially so with disease activity. A distinction between different T cell subtypes was not possible.

Incorporation of UMIs carrying a 6-nucleotide sample barcode was performed by template switching. TCRdb derives one entry per CDR3 protein from the 5' RACE reads, leaving out DNA. The sample table sets out about 210,000 distinct CDR3 sequences. This CDR3 spans 14 amino acids. Germline V lookup: CDR1 SGHRS, CDR2 YFSETQ. Specimen: blood. The V and J genes are TRBV5-1 and TRBJ2-5; no DNA is available, so the TRBD2 call from TCRdb remains unchecked. This clonotype originated in a human donor with ulcerative colitis or Crohn's disease, or a healthy co-twin of an affected twin (not recorded which). The CDR3 loop is CASSIGLFQETQYF.